The clone carrying this TCR beta chain was detected only a few times. A library of TCRbeta sequences, prepared with unique molecular identifiers, was generated. From the PCR reads, TCRdb called clonotypes with MiXCR, one entry per CDR3 protein. Of some 100,000 distinct CDR3 sequences in the sample, 20% to 30% were seen once. The entry originates in a study of T-cell reconstitution after alpha-beta-depleted transplantation in children. The CDR3 length is 11 residues. Germline V gene sequence: CDR1 MGHDK, CDR2 SYGVNS. V shed 3 bases and J shed 5 bases, with 5 bases lying between them. The source material was PBMCs, sampled before TCRalphabeta/CD19-depleted stem cell transplant. This sequence was found in a boy aged 2 to 10 with acute lymphoblastic leukemia, due to receive a stem cell transplant. The V gene is TRBV25-1, the J gene TRBJ2-7; no firm D call. CDR3 region: CASSDWDEQYF. CDR3 sequence (DNA): TGTGCCAGCAGTGATTGGGACGAGCAGTACTTC.